These 16 T cell receptor beta chains were all obtained from the same sample, sequenced in a study of graft-versus-host responses after intestinal transplantation. The protocol was immunoSEQ multiplex PCR, while the TCRdb copy is restricted to in-frame clones and leaves out a portion. The table has roughly 120,000 clones, around 93% seen once; the top ten hold around 0.55%. These receptors' targets are unknown. Sequencing used unstimulated CD8+ T cells sorted from spleen or lymph node cells, obtained before intestinal transplant. The receptor set was obtained from a human donor who received an intestinal transplant.

The chain joins TRBV21-1 to TRBJ2-7. TRBV21-1 is assigned pseudogene status. The CDR3 runs to 14 residues. CDR3 sequence (DNA): TGTGCCAGCAGAGGGGACGGGCCTAAACGGGAGCAGTACTTC. It translates to CASRGDGPKREQYF.

The chain has TRBV19 and TRBJ1-1, with D tentatively TRBD1 (5 bases). Germline V gene data show CDR1 as LNHDA and CDR2 as SQIVND (reference sequence). The CDR3 spans 16 residues. Trimming took off 3 bases at V and 7 bases at J, with 21 bases between the two ends. CDR3 loop: CASSIQPGWEVFEAFF. The CDR3 coding sequence is TGTGCCAGTAGTATTCAGCCAGGGTGGGAAGTTTTTGAAGCTTTCTTT. The whole variable domain, filled in from reference TRBV19 and TRBJ1-1, reads DGGITQSPKYLFRKEGQNVTLSCEQNLNHDAMYWYRQDPGQGLRLIYYSQIVNDFQKGDIAEGYSVSREKKESFPLTVTSAQKNPTAFYLCASSIQPGWEVFEAFFGQGTRLTVV.

The chain combines TRBV9 with TRBJ1-1; 8 nucleotides align to TRBD1. This CDR3 is built from 13 residues. The germline V gene has CDR1 SGDLS and CDR2 YYNGEE. J lost 11 bases, V lost 0 bases, and 6 bases had no gene match. The CDR3 sequence is CASSVGSGGAAFF. For the CDR3, the DNA is TGTGCCAGCAGCGTAGGTTCAGGGGGCGCCGCTTTCTTT.

This sequence joins TRBV2 and TRBJ2-1, with D perhaps matching TRBD2 (5 bases). This CDR3 is 14 amino acids long. V gave up 3 bases and J gave up 0 bases, with 6 bases separating them. Germline V gives CDR1 SNHLY, CDR2 FYNNEI. The CDR3 coding sequence is TGTGCCAGCAGTGAGGAGGCCTCCTACAATGAGCAGTTCTTC. Protein: CASSEEASYNEQFF.

This sequence joins TRBV4-1 and TRBJ2-7, with 10 bases lining up with TRBD2. V shed 1 base and J 0 bases; nucleotides not matched to a gene: 3. This CDR3 spans 16 amino acids. Germline CDR1 reads MGHRA; CDR2 reads YSYEKL. DNA of the CDR3: TGCGCCAGCAGCCAAGGCGGGACTAGCGTCTCCTACGAGCAGTACTTC. Translated: CASSQGGTSVSYEQYF.

The chain couples TRBV5-1 to TRBJ1-1; perhaps TRBD1 as D (5 bases). Germline CDR1 SGHRS, CDR2 YFSETQ. V gave up 0 bases and J gave up 4 bases, with 10 bases separating them. CDR3 length: 14 amino acids. The CDR3 region is CASSLEGRGTEAFF. CDR3 DNA: TGCGCCAGCAGCTTGGAGGGACGGGGCACTGAAGCTTTCTTT.

This chain connects TRBV27 to TRBJ2-7; no clear D. V was cut by 3 bases and J by 4 bases, with 13 bases left in between. Germline CDR1 is MNHEY and CDR2 is SMNVEV (reference sequence). This CDR3 is 14 amino acids long. The CDR3 protein is CASSLSLDWYEQYF. In nucleotides, the CDR3 is TGTGCCAGCAGTTTGTCTCTTGATTGGTACGAGCAGTACTTC.

The chain carries TRBV7-2 and TRBJ2-7; no clear D gene. Trimming left V 4 bases short and J 2 bases short, with 9 bases between. The length of the CDR3 is 13 residues. Germline CDR1 reads SGHTA; CDR2 reads FQGNSA. CDR3 region: CASSSTVTYEQYF. The CDR3 DNA follows: TGTGCCAGCAGCTCGACGGTTACCTACGAGCAGTACTTC.

Turning to this clone: Because it lacks the conserved phenylalanine or tryptophan at the end, this CDR3 is likely a read error. The DNA is omitted, as the CDR3 cannot be located on it reliably, and the CDR3 follows TCRdb's listing. The chain recombines TRBV13 with TRBJ1-5. The CDR3 spans 11 amino acids, including both terminal residues. CDR1 PRHDT and CDR2 FYEKMQ come from the germline V gene (reference sequence). The chain's CDR3 is CASSQRGAGGI.

The genes are TRBV13 and TRBJ2-1, with 7 bases that match TRBD2. CDR3 length: 15 residues. Germline values: CDR1 PRHDT, CDR2 FYEKMQ (reference sequence). V lost 9 bases to trimming and J lost 4 bases; unmatched junction nucleotides: 12. The CDR3 is CASIRGRALYNEQFF. CDR3 in DNA: TGTGCCAGTATACGCGGGAGAGCCCTGTACAATGAGCAGTTCTTC.

On this clone: A junction end diverges from the germline sequence, so it may reflect a read error. The CDR3 coding sequence is TGTGCCATCAGTGAGTCGAAGGGCGGCCTTGGAATCTTC. It yields the protein CAISESKGGLGIF. V gene TRBV10-3 combines with J gene TRBJ2-1; D gene uncertain. The V gene's germline CDR1 is ENHRY and CDR2 SYGVKD. The CDR3 contains 13 residues.

The chain couples TRBV28 to TRBJ1-1, with D possibly matching TRBD1 (5 bases). This CDR3 is 16 amino acids long. Germline V gene lookup returns CDR1 MDHEN and CDR2 SYDVKM. Deletions cut 4 bases from V and 2 bases from J, with 17 bases between. The CDR3 loop is CASSSSRAEINTEAFF. CDR3 DNA: TGTGCCAGCAGTTCTTCCAGGGCTGAGATAAACACTGAAGCTTTCTTT.

This clone appeared a single time. V usage is TRBV7-9 and J usage is TRBJ2-5; D might be TRBD2 (6 bases). This CDR3 comprises 16 residues. Germline values: CDR1 SEHNR, CDR2 FQNEAQ (reference sequence). Trimming removed 8 bases from V and 5 bases from J, with 24 bases in between. CDR3 sequence (DNA): TGTGCCAGCGCCCTAAATTCGGGGACTTTAAAGGAGACCCAGTACTTC. Translated, it gives CASALNSGTLKETQYF.

CDR3 coding DNA: TGTGCCAGCAGGCCTCCCTCTCCCAAGAATGAGCAGTTCTTC. As protein: CASRPPSPKNEQFF. This chain joins TRBV27 and TRBJ2-1; D unresolved. Per the germline V gene, CDR1 is MNHEY and CDR2 is SMNVEV (reference sequence). This CDR3 has 14 amino acids. V gave up 6 bases and J gave up 7 bases, with 16 bases separating them.

V gene TRBV28 combines with J gene TRBJ2-2; 8 positions agree with TRBD1. CDR1 is MDHEN, CDR2 SYDVKM, per germline. The CDR3 runs 14 residues. V shed 4 bases and J 9 bases; nucleotides not matched to a gene: 7. The CDR3 loop reads CASSSDRAAWELFF. CDR3 DNA sequence: TGTGCCAGCAGTTCGGACAGGGCGGCCTGGGAGCTGTTTTTT.

This chain joins TRBV29-1 and TRBJ2-7, with D uncertain. Germline V gene lookup returns CDR1 SQVTM and CDR2 ANQGSEA. CDR3 size: 14 residues. Deletions cut 5 bases from V and 3 bases from J, with 17 bases between. The DNA for the CDR3 is TGCAGCGTTCGAGACGTGGTAGCAGTCTACGAGCAGTACTTC. It codes for CSVRDVVAVYEQYF.